The clone carrying this TCR beta chain appeared many times. Donors were all healthy Caucasians. Via MiXCR, TCRdb re-called the 5' RACE reads, giving one row per CDR3 protein. The sample includes 250,000 or so distinct CDR3 sequences, roughly 8% of them seen just once. The sample belongs to a study of identical twins. V lost 5 bases and J lost 12, with 19 bases in between. The length of the CDR3 is 13 residues. Germline V lookup: CDR1 SEHNR, CDR2 FQNEAQ (reference sequence). The data were also submitted as part of a second study, on yellow fever vaccine responses in identical twins.

The TCR sequence derives from a woman between 18 and 29 years old in good health. The specimen sequenced was CD8+ T cells sorted from blood. The rearrangement links TRBV7-9 to TRBJ1-2, with D tentatively TRBD1 (5 bases). The CDR3: CASSEVVRPGNTF. In DNA, the CDR3 is TGTGCCAGCAGCGAAGTAGTTCGACCAGGGAACACCTTC.